This T cell receptor beta chain comes out of a study of blood T cell repertoires in COVID-19. Study context: Samples representing acute and convalescent COVID-19 were sourced from the United States, Italy and Spain.

This CDR3 has 12 amino acids. Looked up from germline, CDR1 is MDHEN and CDR2 is SYDVKM. V shed 8 bases and J shed 3 bases, with 11 bases lying between them. In the source study's methods: Cell counts per sample came from amplifying reference gene primers. Here immunoSEQ multiplex PCR was the method, and the copy in TCRdb shows in-frame clones only, minus some. The D gene and trimming were derived from the DNA, and the V and J assignments and clone size from that table. In the table there are under 250,000 clones, 80% to 85% of which are singletons. The origin of this receptor is a woman in her twenties or thirties who had recovered from COVID-19. The sample comprised peripheral blood. The rearrangement uses TRBV28 and TRBJ2-7, with D possibly being TRBD2 (6 bases). The CDR3 protein is CASATGGYEQYF. CDR3 nucleotide sequence: TGTGCCAGCGCCACCGGGGGCTACGAGCAGTACTTC.